This T cell receptor beta chain was sequenced for a study of T cell clonality in common variable immunodeficiency. Study results and caveats: CVID subjects shared fewer TCRbeta clones than healthy controls did.

CDR1 is LNHDA and CDR2 is SQIVND in the germline V gene (reference sequence). V lost 5 bases and J lost 0; bases outside the gene matches: 2. The CDR3 covers 15 residues. At least ten counts were recorded for this clone. Its antigen is undetermined. The missing CDR3 end, 3 residues past where the read stops, is filled in from the germline J gene. Donors gave 5 to 8 ml heparinized peripheral whole blood. Control and CVID samples contributed equal amounts of genomic DNA. The data were produced by immunoSEQ multiplex PCR, yet TCRdb's version contains in-frame clones alone and is incomplete. The record shows 42,000 or so clones for this sample, with no singletons present.

The source of this sequence is a person aged 18-70 years in good health. The source material was peripheral blood mononuclear cells. The chain joins TRBV19 to TRBJ2-2; 8 nucleotides align to TRBD1. Partial CDR3 DNA: TGTGCCAGTAGTTCGGGACAGGCGAACACCGGGGAG. It codes for CASSSGQANTGE. The full CDR3 protein is CASSSGQANTGELFF.